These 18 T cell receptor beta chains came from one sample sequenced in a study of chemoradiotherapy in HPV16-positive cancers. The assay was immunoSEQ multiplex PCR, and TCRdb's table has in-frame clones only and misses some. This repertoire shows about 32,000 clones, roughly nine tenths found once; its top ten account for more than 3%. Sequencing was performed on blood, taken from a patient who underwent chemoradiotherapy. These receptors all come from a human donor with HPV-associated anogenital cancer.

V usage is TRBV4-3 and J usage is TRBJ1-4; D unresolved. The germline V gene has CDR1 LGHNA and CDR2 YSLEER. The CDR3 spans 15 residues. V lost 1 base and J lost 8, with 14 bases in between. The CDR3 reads CASSQGVAVGEKLFF. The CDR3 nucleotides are TGCGCCAGCAGCCAAGGCGTGGCGGTGGGAGAAAAACTGTTTTTT.

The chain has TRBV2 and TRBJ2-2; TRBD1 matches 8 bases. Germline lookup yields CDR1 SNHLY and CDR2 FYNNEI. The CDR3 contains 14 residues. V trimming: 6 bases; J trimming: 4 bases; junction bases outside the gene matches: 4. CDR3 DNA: TGTGCCAGCAGCAGGACAGGGACCACCGGGGAGCTGTTTTTT. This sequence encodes CASSRTGTTGELFF.

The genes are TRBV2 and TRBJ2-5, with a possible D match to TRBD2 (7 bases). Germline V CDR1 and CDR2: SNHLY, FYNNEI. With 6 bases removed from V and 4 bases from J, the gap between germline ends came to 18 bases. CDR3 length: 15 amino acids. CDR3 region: CASRVHGGQVETQYF. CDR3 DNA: TGTGCCAGCAGGGTTCACGGGGGGCAGGTAGAGACCCAGTACTTC.

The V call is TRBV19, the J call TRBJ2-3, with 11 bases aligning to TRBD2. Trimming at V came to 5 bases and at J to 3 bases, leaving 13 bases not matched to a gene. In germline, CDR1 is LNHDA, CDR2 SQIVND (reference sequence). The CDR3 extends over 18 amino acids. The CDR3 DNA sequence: TGTGCCAGTAGTCAAACCGGGACTAGCGGCACTGGGACAGATACGCAGTATTTT. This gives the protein CASSQTGTSGTGTDTQYF. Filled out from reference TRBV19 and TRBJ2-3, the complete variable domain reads DGGITQSPKYLFRKEGQNVTLSCEQNLNHDAMYWYRQDPGQGLRLIYYSQIVNDFQKGDIAEGYSVSREKKESFPLTVTSAQKNPTAFYLCASSQTGTSGTGTDTQYFGPGTRLTVL.

CDR3 in amino acids: CASSEAGPAEQFF. In nucleotides, the CDR3 is TGTGCCAGCAGTGAAGCTGGCCCAGCCGAGCAGTTCTTC. V and J are TRBV2 and TRBJ2-1, with D unresolved. CDR1 and CDR2 from the germline V gene are SNHLY and FYNNEI. The V end was cut by 0 bases, the J end by 10 bases, with 10 bases between. There are 13 residues in the CDR3.

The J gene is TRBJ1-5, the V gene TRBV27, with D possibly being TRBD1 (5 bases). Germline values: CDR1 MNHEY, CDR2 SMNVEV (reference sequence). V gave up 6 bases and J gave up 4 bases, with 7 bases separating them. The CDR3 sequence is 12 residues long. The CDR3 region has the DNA TGTGCCAGCAGGAGGGGAAATCAGCCCCAGCATTTT. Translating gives CASRRGNQPQHF.

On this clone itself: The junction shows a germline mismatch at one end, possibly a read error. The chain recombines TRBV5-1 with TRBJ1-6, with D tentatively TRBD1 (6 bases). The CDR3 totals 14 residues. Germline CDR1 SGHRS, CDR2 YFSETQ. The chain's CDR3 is CASTLDRDNSPLHF. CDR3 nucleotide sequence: TGCGCCAGCACCTTGGACAGAGATAATTCACCCCTCCACTTT.

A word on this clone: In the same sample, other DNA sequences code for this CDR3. CDR3 protein: CASSLDGIGGYTF. CDR3 in DNA: TGTGCCAGCAGCTTAGATGGGATCGGCGGCTACACCTTC. This chain joins TRBV7-9 and TRBJ1-2; no clear D. Germline CDR1 and CDR2: SEHNR and FQNEAQ (reference sequence). The CDR3 totals 13 residues. V was clipped by 1 base and J by 8 bases, with 11 bases between them. The variable domain in full, with the rest retrieved from reference TRBV7-9 and TRBJ1-2, is DTGVSQNPRHKITKRGQNVTFRCDPISEHNRLYWYRQTLGQGPEFLTYFQNEAQLEKSRLLSDRFSAERPKGSFSTLEIQRTEQGDSAMYLCASSLDGIGGYTFGSGTRLTVV.

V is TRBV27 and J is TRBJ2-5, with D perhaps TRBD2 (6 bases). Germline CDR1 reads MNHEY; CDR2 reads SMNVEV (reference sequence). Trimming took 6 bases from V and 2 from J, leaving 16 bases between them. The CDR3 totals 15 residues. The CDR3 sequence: CASRHSPGLQETQYF. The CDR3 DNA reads TGTGCCAGCAGGCATTCTCCGGGACTGCAAGAGACCCAGTACTTC.

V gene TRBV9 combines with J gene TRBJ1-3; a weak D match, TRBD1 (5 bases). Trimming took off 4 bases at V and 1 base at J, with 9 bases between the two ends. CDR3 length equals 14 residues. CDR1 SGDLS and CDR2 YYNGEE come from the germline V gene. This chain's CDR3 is CASSPGVSGNTIYF. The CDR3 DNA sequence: TGTGCCAGCAGCCCGGGGGTTTCTGGAAACACCATATATTTT. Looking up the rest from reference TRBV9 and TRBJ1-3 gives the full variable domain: DSGVTQTPKHLITATGQRVTLRCSPRSGDLSVYWYQQSLDQGLQFLIQYYNGEERAKGNILERFSAQQFPDLHSELNLSSLELGDSALYFCASSPGVSGNTIYFGEGSWLTVV.

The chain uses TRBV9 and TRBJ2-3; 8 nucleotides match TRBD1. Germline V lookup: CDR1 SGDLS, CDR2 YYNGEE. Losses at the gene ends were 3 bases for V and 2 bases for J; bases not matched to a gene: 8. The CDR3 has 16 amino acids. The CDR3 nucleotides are TGTGCCAGCAGCGCCCTCCAGGGGGCTCTCACAGATACGCAGTATTTT. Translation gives CASSALQGALTDTQYF.

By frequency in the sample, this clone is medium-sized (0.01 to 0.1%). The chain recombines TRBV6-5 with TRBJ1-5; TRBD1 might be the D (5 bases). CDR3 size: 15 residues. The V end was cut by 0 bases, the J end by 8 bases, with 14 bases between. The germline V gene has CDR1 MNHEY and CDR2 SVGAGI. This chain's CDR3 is CASSYSGQLGEPQHF. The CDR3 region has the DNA TGTGCCAGCAGTTACTCAGGCCAGCTAGGGGAGCCCCAGCATTTT.

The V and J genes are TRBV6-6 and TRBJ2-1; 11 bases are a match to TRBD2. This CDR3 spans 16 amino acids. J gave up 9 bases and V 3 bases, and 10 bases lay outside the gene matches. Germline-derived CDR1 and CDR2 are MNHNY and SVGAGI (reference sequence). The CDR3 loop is CASSYRASGRSGEQFF. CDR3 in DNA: TGTGCCAGCAGTTATCGGGCTAGCGGGAGGTCCGGTGAGCAGTTCTTC.

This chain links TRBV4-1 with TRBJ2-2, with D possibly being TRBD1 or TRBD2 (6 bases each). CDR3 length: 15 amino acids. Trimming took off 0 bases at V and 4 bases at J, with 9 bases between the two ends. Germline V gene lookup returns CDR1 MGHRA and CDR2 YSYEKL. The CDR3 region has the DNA TGCGCCAGCAGCCAAGACCCGGGGGCCACCGGGGAGCTGTTTTTT. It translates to CASSQDPGATGELFF.

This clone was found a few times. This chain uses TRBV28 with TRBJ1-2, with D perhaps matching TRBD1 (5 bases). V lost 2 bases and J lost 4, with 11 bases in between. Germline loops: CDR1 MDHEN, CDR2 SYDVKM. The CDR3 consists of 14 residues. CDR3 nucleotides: TGTGCCAGCAGTTTACCCAGGGCCGCCTATGGCTACACCTTC. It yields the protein CASSLPRAAYGYTF.

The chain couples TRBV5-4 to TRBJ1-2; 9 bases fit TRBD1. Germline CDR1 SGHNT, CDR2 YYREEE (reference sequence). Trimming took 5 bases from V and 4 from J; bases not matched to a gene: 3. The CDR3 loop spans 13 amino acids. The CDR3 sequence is CASRDRGSYGYTF. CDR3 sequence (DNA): TGTGCCAGCAGGGACAGGGGTAGCTATGGCTACACCTTC.

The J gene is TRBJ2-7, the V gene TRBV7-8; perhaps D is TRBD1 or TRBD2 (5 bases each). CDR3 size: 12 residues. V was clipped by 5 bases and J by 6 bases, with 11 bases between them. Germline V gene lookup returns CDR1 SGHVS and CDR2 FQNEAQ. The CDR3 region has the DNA TGTGCCAGCAGCCTCTCTGGGGGCGAGCAGTACTTC. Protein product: CASSLSGGEQYF.

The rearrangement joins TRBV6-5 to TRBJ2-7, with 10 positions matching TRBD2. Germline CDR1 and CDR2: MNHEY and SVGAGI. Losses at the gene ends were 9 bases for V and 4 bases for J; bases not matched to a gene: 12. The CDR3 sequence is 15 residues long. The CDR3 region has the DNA TGTGCCAGTCGGGTTGGACTAGCGGAAATTTACGAGCAGTACTTC. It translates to CASRVGLAEIYEQYF.